The entry below describes one TCR beta chain. This entry comes from a study of identical twins. TCRdb used MiXCR to reprocess the 5' RACE reads, holding one entry per CDR3 protein. The table records 1.5 million to 2 million distinct CDR3 sequences, under 35% of them present only once. CDR1 and CDR2 (germline): LNHDA, SQIVND (reference sequence). The CDR3 spans 14 residues. Trimming left V 6 bases short and J 0 bases short, with 11 bases between. Sequenced input: cord blood. The V gene is TRBV19, the J gene TRBJ2-5; D is perhaps TRBD2 (5 bases). The TCR was taken from a newborn girl in good health. The CDR3 coding sequence is TGTGCCAGTAGGAAAGCGGCGTACCAAGAGACCCAGTACTTC. Encoded protein: CASRKAAYQETQYF.